This TCR beta chain was retrieved from a study of monozygotic twins with inflammatory bowel disease. Study results and caveats: Whereas healthy co-twins had higher TCRbeta diversity (inverse Simpson), IBD patients had lower diversity. Immunosuppressive treatments were not uniform, and this may have added variability to patient repertoires.

A word on this clonotype: Its antigen remains unknown.

The germline V gene has CDR1 SGHRS and CDR2 YFSETQ. There are 13 residues in the CDR3. TCRdb re-called the 5' RACE reads, yielding one record per CDR3 amino acid sequence without DNA. The sample's table shows over 110,000 distinct CDR3 sequences. This receptor was identified in a human donor with ulcerative colitis or Crohn's disease, or a healthy co-twin of an affected twin (not recorded which). Sequencing was done on a sample of blood. The genes are TRBV5-1 and TRBJ1-1. The chain's CDR3 is CASSFGLNTEAFF.